This record concerns one TCR beta chain sequence. Its antigen remains unidentified. With a much larger clone just one base away, this may be a read error. The entry originates in a study of Graves' ophthalmopathy and Graves' hyperthyroidism listed by TCRdb under 2018. Regarding the complete study: Hyperthyroidism was considered stable if no progression to ophthalmopathy occurred within 18 months of follow-up. To explore V-J signatures that separate ophthalmopathy from hyperthyroidism, a discovery set of about a hundred patients was enrolled, consisting of roughly 45 with ophthalmopathy and some 59 with stable hyperthyroidism. Following sample collection, hyperthyroidism patients were given methimazole at a starting dose of 30 mg daily, and ophthalmopathy patients were given high-dose intravenous methylprednisolone. In about 6 hyperthyroidism patients, T-cell repertoires of thyroid tissue and blood were compared. In total, under 150 blood samples were TCR-sequenced: fewer than 50 ophthalmopathy, some 75 hyperthyroidism and roughly 17 hyperthyroidism-to-ophthalmopathy patients. An independent validation cohort was composed of some 19 hyperthyroidism patients and more than 15 patients who later progressed from hyperthyroidism to ophthalmopathy. TCR beta repertoire signatures were used to distinguish Graves' ophthalmopathy from Graves' hyperthyroidism and to predict progression to ophthalmopathy.

Measured from the cysteine to the phenylalanine, the CDR3 is 16 residues long. The sequence is cut down to CDR3 DNA, 48 bases in frame from base 1. The germline V gene specifies SGHTA as CDR1 and FQGNSA as CDR2. V trim: 5 bases; J trim: 6 bases; unmatched bases: 9. Hyperthyroidism patients were newly diagnosed, with disease duration under 2 months, and aged 18 to 65 years. Patients with other autoimmune diseases, uncontrolled infections, pregnancy or lactation were excluded from the study. Diagnosis was based on clinical symptoms, serum thyroxine, TRAb, thyroid ultrasound and orbital computed tomography. Total RNA was extracted using Trizol reagent, and RNA quality was checked on an Agilent 2100 Bioanalyzer. The investigation overall reported the following: Ophthalmopathy was separated from stable hyperthyroidism by the 13-signature model with roughly 88% sensitivity and about 81% specificity in cross-validation and with 80%/75% in the test set. Most expanded thyroid clonotypes with frequency above 0.001 were also detected in blood, suggesting blood repertoires may reflect the thyroid immune response. No statistical method was used to set the sample size in advance, and the investigators knew which group each participant was assigned to. In validation, the model predicted ophthalmopathy progression with roughly 68% sensitivity and 72.22% specificity; some 13 predicted patients were CT-confirmed with GO in a median of 6.5 months.

For repertoire sequencing, the TCR beta CDR3 regions were amplified from RNA transcripts. HTBI primers and the Qiagen OneStep RT-PCR kit were used in a first-round RT-PCR, which was followed by a second-round multiplex PCR, size selection and purification. The libraries underwent paired-end sequencing with 100 bp reads on an Illumina HiSeq2000. The paper's processing steps were these. SOAPnuke was used to process the reads, throwing out any read that had adapters, had uncalled bases, had a mean Phred below 15, or lacked an exact constant-primer or identifier match. High-quality paired reads were merged with COPE v1.2.5. Clonotypes were defined as unique nucleotide sequences and were aligned to IMGT TRB V, D and J references using MiTCR v1.1. Analysis was restricted to V-J combinations with a frequency above 0.0001, which covered about 99% of repertoires. For each V-J combination, a TCR clonal expansion and chaos score was defined as F50 clonal expansion divided by the chaos observed in the TCRdist matrix. Welch's t-statistics and random forest were used to reduce features to approximately 13 V-J combinations, which were fed into a naive Bayes classifier. Thyroid-blood repertoire similarity was quantified with the Morisita-Horn index. TCRdb itself trimmed the public reads at Q25 with fastp, ran MiXCR and retained productive beta chains. Each entry is one CDR3 protein sequence, shown with its most common DNA and genes. TCRdb's processing, not the authors' own work, is the source of the V and J calls. Here the sample has about 590,000 distinct CDR3 sequences; under 40% occur a single time. About 4% of the sample rests with the top ten.

Here the chain combines TRBV7-2 and TRBJ2-2; 10 bases in between match TRBD1. Sequences were obtained from peripheral blood or thyroid tissue (not recorded which). This clonotype originated in an adult man with Graves' hyperthyroidism. The nucleotide sequence reads TGTGCCAGCAGCCAGTCCCGGGACAGGGGCCCCGGGGAGCTGTTTTTT. The resulting protein is CASSQSRDRGPGELFF.